This entry lists 22 T cell receptor beta chains sequenced from one sample in a study of early T cells in non-severe SARS-CoV-2 infection. TCRdb redid the calling of the 5' RACE reads with MiXCR, one entry per CDR3 protein. The sample holds 45,000 to 65,000 distinct CDR3 sequences, 11% seen once. Sequencing was done on a sample of whole blood. The receptors come from an adult who was a healthcare worker with PCR-confirmed SARS-CoV-2 infection or an uninfected control (not recorded which).

This clonotype came up many times. The J gene is TRBJ1-4, the V gene TRBV10-3; D may be TRBD1 (5 bases). The germline V gene has CDR1 ENHRY and CDR2 SYGVKD. The V end lost 3 bases, the J end lost 6 bases, and 11 bases lay between the germline ends. The CDR3 spans 14 residues. The CDR3 DNA reads TGTGCCATCAGTGAACCAGGGTCAGATGAAAAACTGTTTTTT. Translating gives CAISEPGSDEKLFF.

This clonotype was counted only a few times. The gene calls are TRBV7-2 and TRBJ2-7, with D perhaps being TRBD1 or TRBD2 (6 bases each). Trimming took off 3 bases at V and 4 bases at J, with 25 bases between the two ends. This CDR3 spans 18 amino acids. CDR1 and CDR2 (germline): SGHTA, FQGNSA. CDR3 amino acids: CASSLGTGAITTLYEQYF. The CDR3 bases are TGTGCCAGCAGCTTGGGGACGGGGGCTATAACCACCTTATACGAGCAGTACTTC.

This clonotype is labeled as medium-sized. The chain combines TRBV10-3 with TRBJ2-1; 9 bases are shared with TRBD2. The CDR3 sequence is 16 residues long. CDR1 is ENHRY and CDR2 is SYGVKD in the germline V gene. The junction had 6 bases not matched to a gene; V was cut back by 0 bases and J by 6 bases. The CDR3 protein is CAISESLAGLGNEQFF. The CDR3 DNA sequence: TGTGCCATCAGTGAGTCTCTAGCGGGATTAGGCAATGAGCAGTTCTTC.

The chain has TRBV7-9 and TRBJ2-6; TRBD2 matches at 7 bases. The CDR3 extends over 22 amino acids. V lost 1 base and J lost 3; bases outside the gene matches: 21. The germline gives CDR1 SEHNR, CDR2 FQNEAQ (reference sequence). The CDR3 nucleotides read TGTGCCAGCAGCTTAGTCAGGCCTGGAGCGGGATTGGTTTTGAGTGGGGCCAACGTCCTGACTTTC. Residues: CASSLVRPGAGLVLSGANVLTF. Drawing the rest from reference TRBV7-9 and TRBJ2-6, the complete variable domain is DTGVSQNPRHKITKRGQNVTFRCDPISEHNRLYWYRQTLGQGPEFLTYFQNEAQLEKSRLLSDRFSAERPKGSFSTLEIQRTEQGDSAMYLCASSLVRPGAGLVLSGANVLTFGAGSRLTVL.

This clonotype was picked up many times. This chain links TRBV9 with TRBJ1-2; 9 bases line up with TRBD1. The germline V gene encodes CDR1 SGDLS and CDR2 YYNGEE. This CDR3 contains 16 residues. V trimming: 2 bases; J trimming: 8 bases; junction bases outside the gene matches: 13. The CDR3 coding sequence is TGTGCCAGCAGCGTCTGGGACAGGGTGGTTGGGCAGGGCTACACCTTC. Its translation: CASSVWDRVVGQGYTF.

This clonotype was counted at least ten times. The chain is built from TRBV20-1 and TRBJ1-6; D unresolved. Germline V CDR1 and CDR2: DFQATT, SNEGSKA (reference sequence). The CDR3 is 13 residues long. With 1 base removed from V and 13 bases from J, the gap between germline ends came to 14 bases. The CDR3, as DNA: TGCAGTGCTAGAGGGGCCGCCACTGGTCCCCTCCACTTT. Translated: CSARGAATGPLHF.

This clonotype was seen a handful of times. CDR3 residues: CASSYGGLGQGPRSGYTF. The CDR3 DNA sequence: TGTGCCAGCAGTTACGGAGGCCTCGGACAGGGCCCGAGGAGCGGCTACACCTTC. The gene calls are TRBV6-6 and TRBJ1-2; 8 nucleotides agree with TRBD1. J gave up 8 bases and V 2 bases, and 19 bases lay outside the gene matches. Germline V gives CDR1 MNHNY, CDR2 SVGAGI (reference sequence). The CDR3 runs to 18 residues.

This clonotype was detected a few times. The chain couples TRBV3-1 to TRBJ2-2, with D possibly being TRBD1 (7 bases). The germline V gene has CDR1 LGHDT and CDR2 YNNKEL (reference sequence). Trimming left V 4 bases short and J 5 bases short, with 17 bases between. CDR3 size: 16 residues. As DNA, the CDR3 is TGTGCCAGCAGCCTCCTTGGAGGGGGCTTAACCGGGGAGCTGTTTTTT. Amino acid sequence: CASSLLGGGLTGELFF. Complete variable domain (other parts from reference TRBV3-1 and TRBJ2-2): DTAVSQTPKYLVTQMGNDKSIKCEQNLGHDTMYWYKQDSKKFLKIMFSYNNKELIINETVPNRFSPKSPDKAHLNLHINSLELGDSAVYFCASSLLGGGLTGELFFGEGSRLTVL.

This clonotype occurred many times. The chain recombines TRBV20-1 with TRBJ2-7, with 7 nucleotides matching TRBD2. The germline gives CDR1 DFQATT, CDR2 SNEGSKA (reference sequence). With 6 bases clipped from V and 3 bases from J, the junction kept 5 bases outside the gene matches. CDR3 length: 12 residues. CDR3 bases: TGCAGTGCGCCGACTAGCTACTACGAGCAGTACTTC. Its translation: CSAPTSYYEQYF.

This chain joins TRBV6-2 or TRBV6-3 and TRBJ2-3, with 9 bases matching TRBD1. J gave up 5 bases and V 8 bases, and 14 bases lay outside the gene matches. Per germline, CDR1 MNHEY and CDR2 SVGEGT. The CDR3 runs 16 residues. CDR3 nucleotide sequence: TGTGCCAGCGCCTCACGGCACAGGGGGCGCAAAGATACGCAGTATTTT. It translates to CASASRHRGRKDTQYF.

The DNA of the CDR3 is TGTGCCAGCTCAGGAAAGGAGGGCCTTATCGGGGCTTTCTTT. Protein product: CASSGKEGLIGAFF. The genes are TRBV27 and TRBJ1-1; D is ambiguous. Trimming pared 8 bases from V and 11 bases from J, leaving 24 bases between. Germline CDR1 and CDR2: MNHEY and SMNVEV (reference sequence). The CDR3 extends over 14 amino acids.

The chain has TRBV7-2 and TRBJ1-1; D is ambiguous. Deletions cut 5 bases from V and 5 bases from J, with 18 bases between. The CDR3 covers 15 residues. Germline values: CDR1 SGHTA, CDR2 FQGNSA. CDR3 residues: CASSPMLIGGTEAFF. The CDR3 region has the DNA TGTGCCAGCAGCCCCATGCTTATTGGTGGGACTGAAGCTTTCTTT.

This clonotype was counted many times. This sequence joins TRBV20-1 and TRBJ2-1, with TRBD1 identical over 11 bases. From germline, CDR1 is DFQATT and CDR2 SNEGSKA (reference sequence). The length of the CDR3 is 14 residues. The V and J ends lost 6 bases and 6 bases, in that order; junction bases with no gene match: 7. Here the CDR3 DNA reads TGCAGTGCACAGGACAGGGGGCCCCCCAATGAGCAGTTCTTC. Protein product: CSAQDRGPPNEQFF.

This clonotype came up many times. The chain links TRBV2 to TRBJ2-6; no clear D gene. The CDR3 has 14 residues. Trimming took off 5 bases at V and 0 bases at J, with 5 bases between the two ends. Germline V gene data show CDR1 as SNHLY and CDR2 as FYNNEI. The CDR3 bases are TGTGCCAGCAGTTTTAGCTCTGGGGCCAACGTCCTGACTTTC. Amino acid sequence: CASSFSSGANVLTF.

The gene calls are TRBV12-3 or TRBV12-4 and TRBJ1-4; no firm D call. This CDR3 has 14 amino acids. Between the trimmed V and J ends, which lost 3 bases and 6 bases, there was a span of 11 bases. The CDR3 sequence: CASSFVGHDEKLFF. CDR3 DNA sequence: TGTGCCAGCAGTTTTGTGGGTCACGATGAAAAACTGTTTTTT.

This clonotype was recorded at least ten times. The chain couples TRBV11-2 to TRBJ2-2; 10 bases are a match to TRBD2. V lost 5 bases to trimming and J lost 5 bases; unmatched junction nucleotides: 11. The CDR3 is 17 residues long. Germline V gives CDR1 SGHAT, CDR2 FQNNGV. CDR3 DNA: TGTGCCAGCAGCGTTAGCGGGGGGCGTTCCGTGACCGGGGAGCTGTTTTTT. It specifies CASSVSGGRSVTGELFF. Full variable domain (outside the CDR3, taken from reference TRBV11-2 and TRBJ2-2): EAGVAQSPRYKIIEKRQSVAFWCNPISGHATLYWYQQILGQGPKLLIQFQNNGVVDDSQLPKDRFSAERLKGVDSTLKIQPAKLEDSAVYLCASSVSGGRSVTGELFFGEGSRLTVL.

This clonotype was observed a few times. This chain joins TRBV7-6 and TRBJ2-5; D may be TRBD2 (6 bases). The V gene lost 5 bases and the J gene lost 7 bases, with 14 bases spanning the gap. The CDR3 consists of 13 residues. Germline CDR1 reads SGHVS; CDR2 reads FNYEAQ. CDR3 bases: TGTGCCAGCAGCAAAACAGGCGGGGTGACCCAGTACTTC. Translated, it gives CASSKTGGVTQYF. Full variable domain (rest looked up from reference TRBV7-6 and TRBJ2-5): GAGVSQSPRYKVTKRGQDVALRCDPISGHVSLYWYRQALGQGPEFLTYFNYEAQQDKSGLPNDRFSAERPEGSISTLTIQRTEQRDSAMYRCASSKTGGVTQYFGPGTRLLVL.

Comment on this clonotype: This may arise from a read error, as a much more abundant clone is one base away. The chain is built from TRBV7-9 and TRBJ1-2; possibly TRBD1 for D (5 bases). CDR1 and CDR2 from the germline V gene are SEHNR and FQNEAQ (reference sequence). V lost 3 bases and J 12 bases, leaving 14 bases between the germline ends. This CDR3 region has 12 residues. The CDR3 here is CASSLGRGGHTF. CDR3 in DNA: TGTGCCAGCAGCTTGGGGCGCGGAGGCCACACCTTC.

At least ten counts were recorded for this clonotype. The rearrangement uses TRBV7-2 and TRBJ2-7, with a weak D call TRBD1 (6 bases). Trimming took off 2 bases at V and 2 bases at J, with 16 bases between the two ends. The CDR3 has 16 amino acids. Per germline, CDR1 SGHTA and CDR2 FQGNSA. CDR3 nucleotide sequence: TGTGCCAGCAGCTTAATGGGACATCTTCGTACCTACGAGCAGTACTTC. Translated: CASSLMGHLRTYEQYF. Complete variable domain (other parts from reference TRBV7-2 and TRBJ2-7): GAGVSQSPSNKVTEKGKDVELRCDPISGHTALYWYRQSLGQGLEFLIYFQGNSAPDKSGLPSDRFSAERTGGSVSTLTIQRTQQEDSAVYLCASSLMGHLRTYEQYFGPGTRLTVT.

This clonotype was detected only a few times. The chain's CDR3 is CASSVDAGGLVYEQYF. The DNA for the CDR3 is TGTGCCAGCAGCGTAGACGCGGGAGGGTTAGTCTACGAGCAGTACTTC. The chain joins TRBV9 to TRBJ2-7; 9 positions match TRBD2. Germline V gene data show CDR1 as SGDLS and CDR2 as YYNGEE. There are 16 residues in the CDR3. V was pared by 0 bases and J by 3 bases, with 7 bases of the junction left unmatched. Using reference TRBV9 and TRBJ2-7 for the parts outside the CDR3, the full variable domain is DSGVTQTPKHLITATGQRVTLRCSPRSGDLSVYWYQQSLDQGLQFLIQYYNGEERAKGNILERFSAQQFPDLHSELNLSSLELGDSALYFCASSVDAGGLVYEQYFGPGTRLTVT.

This clonotype was picked up a small number of times. The chain joins TRBV29-1 to TRBJ1-5; D gene ambiguous. The CDR3 sequence is 12 residues long. Trimming stripped 4 bases from V and 3 bases from J, with 7 bases between. Looked up from germline, CDR1 is SQVTM and CDR2 is ANQGSEA. In DNA, the CDR3 is TGCAGCGTTGGAGACTTCAATCAGCCCCAGCATTTT. This translates into CSVGDFNQPQHF.

This clonotype was found many times. J is TRBJ2-7 and V is TRBV6-2 or TRBV6-3; TRBD2 might be the D (6 bases). CDR1 is MNHEY, CDR2 SVGEGT, per germline. This CDR3 is 16 amino acids long. Trimming removed 2 bases at V and 4 bases at J, with 18 bases between. The CDR3 protein is CASSYGAGRIRYEQYF. The DNA of the CDR3 is TGTGCCAGCAGTTACGGTGCGGGACGGATCCGATACGAGCAGTACTTC.